This passage covers 14 T cell receptor beta chains from one sample sequenced in a study of cytomegalovirus exposure and HLA in healthy donors. A multiplex PCR was run with 60 Vbeta primers and 13 Jbeta primers. The data were produced by immunoSEQ multiplex PCR, yet TCRdb's version contains in-frame clones alone and is incomplete. Among about 80,000 clones, under 65% were seen once, and the ten largest hold 4% to 5.5%. The sample taken for sequencing was PBMCs. These receptors all stem from a male donor in good health and CMV-seropositive.

The CDR3 sequence is CASSHQEVEQYF. For the CDR3, the DNA is TGTGCCAGCAGCCACCAGGAGGTCGAGCAGTACTTC. The chain recombines TRBV7-2 with TRBJ2-7, with D possibly TRBD2 on 5 matching bases. Germline CDR1 is SGHTA and CDR2 is FQGNSA. The CDR3 is 12 residues long. Trimming removed 5 bases from V and 6 bases from J, with 11 bases in between.

This clone was seen just once. This sequence joins TRBV27 and TRBJ1-4, with D tentatively TRBD1 (5 bases). The CDR3 sequence is 13 residues long. The V end was cut by 4 bases, the J end by 11 bases, with 14 bases between. Germline CDR1 and CDR2: MNHEY and SMNVEV (reference sequence). The CDR3 region is CASSSRPGEKLFF. CDR3 nucleotides: TGTGCCAGCAGTTCACGGCCGGGGGAGAAACTGTTTTTT.

The chain links TRBV5-5 to TRBJ2-4, with 9 bases aligning to TRBD1. Trimming removed 0 bases from V and 9 bases from J; junction bases left unmatched: 7. The germline gives CDR1 SGHKS, CDR2 YYEKEE (reference sequence). CDR3 length: 15 amino acids. CDR3: CASSLAAGTGSIQYF. CDR3 nucleotide sequence: TGTGCCAGCAGCTTGGCGGCGGGGACAGGGAGCATTCAGTACTTC.

The chain uses TRBV6-5 and TRBJ1-1, with TRBD1 as a possible D gene (6 bases). The V gene's germline CDR1 is MNHEY and CDR2 SVGAGI. Trimming removed 3 bases from V and 7 bases from J, with 12 bases in between. The CDR3 spans 13 residues. CDR3 region: CASSYTDSIEAFF. In DNA, the CDR3 is TGTGCCAGCAGTTATACGGACAGCATTGAAGCTTTCTTT.

The chain recombines TRBV19 with TRBJ1-4, with 7 nucleotides matching TRBD1. Germline CDR1 is LNHDA and CDR2 is SQIVND (reference sequence). The CDR3 length is 14 residues. V was pared by 5 bases and J by 8 bases, with 8 bases of the junction left unmatched. Here the CDR3 reads CASSRGGAEEKLFF. Written as DNA, the CDR3 is TGTGCCAGTAGTCGAGGGGGCGCGGAGGAAAAACTGTTTTTT.

This chain joins TRBV28 and TRBJ1-3, with D possibly matching TRBD1 (5 bases). CDR3 length equals 16 residues. CDR1 MDHEN and CDR2 SYDVKM come from the germline V gene. Trimming stripped 6 bases from V and 4 bases from J, with 19 bases between. The CDR3 protein is CASRTSGVGLGNTIYF. The CDR3, as DNA: TGTGCCAGCAGAACTTCGGGGGTAGGATTAGGAAACACCATATATTTT.

The V and J genes are TRBV4-1 and TRBJ2-2, with D tentatively TRBD2 (6 bases). V dropped 2 bases and J dropped 5 bases, with 21 bases sitting between them. CDR1 and CDR2 (germline): MGHRA, YSYEKL. The CDR3 consists of 18 residues. Written as DNA, the CDR3 is TGCGCCAGCAGCCAAAATAGGGACTCGGATAGGGTGACCGGGGAGCTGTTTTTT. Translating it yields CASSQNRDSDRVTGELFF.

The chain carries TRBV5-1 and TRBJ1-1; 9 bases map to TRBD1. The CDR3 extends over 14 amino acids. V dropped 0 bases and J dropped 5; count of bases not matched to a gene: 2. CDR1 SGHRS and CDR2 YFSETQ come from the germline V gene. This chain's CDR3 is CASSLDRGQTEAFF. CDR3 bases: TGCGCCAGCAGCTTGGACAGGGGGCAAACTGAAGCTTTCTTT.

CDR3 nucleotides: TGTGCCAGCGTGGGGGGGTTTGGTAGCAATCAGCCCCAGCATTTT. Translation: CASVGGFGSNQPQHF. This chain uses TRBV2 with TRBJ1-5; D is perhaps TRBD1 (5 bases). Germline V gene lookup returns CDR1 SNHLY and CDR2 FYNNEI. This CDR3 contains 15 residues. V gave up 8 bases and J gave up 0 bases, with 14 bases separating them.

The V call is TRBV4-1, the J call TRBJ1-1; 7 bases map to TRBD1. This CDR3 region has 14 residues. The germline CDR1 and CDR2 sequences are MGHRA and YSYEKL. V was pared by 4 bases and J by 3 bases, with 5 bases of the junction left unmatched. The CDR3 coding sequence is TGCGCCAGCAGCCTAGGTACAGGGGACACTGAAGCTTTCTTT. It is translated as CASSLGTGDTEAFF.

This clone has only a few counts. This chain uses TRBV7-9 with TRBJ1-4; no firm D call. CDR3 length: 15 residues. V lost 2 bases to trimming and J lost 2 bases, with 9 bases between them. In germline, CDR1 is SEHNR, CDR2 FQNEAQ (reference sequence). The CDR3 sequence is CASSLYGRTNEKLFF. Written as DNA, the CDR3 is TGTGCCAGCAGCTTATATGGCAGGACTAATGAAAAACTGTTTTTT.

The rearrangement uses TRBV29-1 and TRBJ2-1; D is undetermined. The germline V gene encodes CDR1 SQVTM and CDR2 ANQGSEA. The ends were cut back, 4 bases at V and 9 bases at J, with 7 bases in the middle. CDR3 length: 10 residues. The CDR3 sequence is CSVGSGEQFF. The CDR3 DNA is TGCAGCGTTGGCTCGGGTGAGCAGTTCTTC.

The chain carries TRBV5-6 and TRBJ2-1; D may be TRBD1 (5 bases). V was clipped by 2 bases and J by 5 bases, with 11 bases between them. The germline V gene has CDR1 SGHDT and CDR2 YYEEEE. CDR3 length: 14 residues. CDR3 protein: CASSLGDCDNEQFF. CDR3 in DNA: TGTGCCAGCAGCTTAGGGGATTGCGACAATGAGCAGTTCTTC. The full variable domain, its missing parts supplied by reference TRBV5-6 and TRBJ2-1, is DAGVTQSPTHLIKTRGQQVTLRCSPKSGHDTVSWYQQALGQGPQFIFQYYEEEERQRGNFPDRFSGHQFPNYSSELNVNALLLGDSALYLCASSLGDCDNEQFFGPGTRLTVL.

This chain connects TRBV29-1 to TRBJ2-2, with a possible D match to TRBD2 (5 bases). CDR1 SQVTM and CDR2 ANQGSEA come from the germline V gene. The V gene lost 7 bases and the J gene lost 3 bases, with 15 bases spanning the gap. The CDR3 consists of 14 residues. The CDR3 region has the DNA TGCAGCGGAGGGCCGGGGTCGGACACCGGGGAGCTGTTTTTT. It specifies CSGGPGSDTGELFF.